Shown below are 6 T cell receptor beta chains from a single sample sequenced in a study of T-cell reconstitution after alpha-beta-depleted transplantation in children. Unique molecular identifiers were incorporated during preparation of the TCRbeta library. TCRdb re-called the PCR reads with MiXCR, one entry per CDR3 protein. The top ten hold over 9.5% of the sample, which has about 270,000 distinct CDR3 sequences, almost 10% seen once. The source material was PBMCs from the stem cell graft donor, sampled from the stem cell graft. The receptors originated from a human donor who donated a stem cell graft to a child with SCID.

This chain connects TRBV5-1 to TRBJ2-5; D is perhaps TRBD2 (6 bases). Per germline, CDR1 SGHRS and CDR2 YFSETQ. V lost 0 bases and J lost 2, with 14 bases in between. CDR3 size: 16 residues. The CDR3 reads CASSLGGWRAQETQYF. The CDR3 DNA follows: TGCGCCAGCAGCTTGGGGGGGTGGAGGGCTCAAGAGACCCAGTACTTC.

This clonotype was seen repeatedly, ten times or more. The chain recombines TRBV2 with TRBJ1-5; the match to TRBD1 covers 7 bases. Germline-derived CDR1 and CDR2 are SNHLY and FYNNEI. V shed 4 bases and J 5 bases; nucleotides not matched to a gene: 5. The CDR3 covers 14 residues. CDR3 in amino acids: CASSADRVHQPQHF. The CDR3 nucleotides are TGTGCCAGCAGTGCCGACAGGGTGCATCAGCCCCAGCATTTT. The whole variable domain, filled in from reference TRBV2 and TRBJ1-5, reads EPEVTQTPSHQVTQMGQEVILRCVPISNHLYFYWYRQILGQKVEFLVSFYNNEISEKSEIFDDQFSVERPDGSNFTLKIRSTKLEDSAMYFCASSADRVHQPQHFGDGTRLSIL.

The chain employs TRBV2 and TRBJ2-2; D might be TRBD2 (6 bases). The germline V gene encodes CDR1 SNHLY and CDR2 FYNNEI. V was clipped by 0 bases and J by 0 bases, with 11 bases between them. The CDR3 covers 17 residues. Here the CDR3 reads CASSEALPGANTGELFF. CDR3 nucleotides: TGTGCCAGCAGTGAAGCGCTTCCGGGAGCGAACACCGGGGAGCTGTTTTTT.

This clonotype was seen more than once but under ten times. The chain employs TRBV2 and TRBJ2-5; 9 bases match TRBD2. The germline gives CDR1 SNHLY, CDR2 FYNNEI. V was pared by 1 base and J by 4 bases, with 1 base of the junction left unmatched. The CDR3 spans 14 residues. The CDR3 nucleotides are TGTGCCAGCAGTGAAGGCGGGGGGGGAGAGACCCAGTACTTC. Encoded protein: CASSEGGGGETQYF.

The chain recombines TRBV3-1 with TRBJ1-5; TRBD1 aligns across 7 bases. Losses at the gene ends were 5 bases for V and 2 bases for J; bases not matched to a gene: 6. Germline V gene data show CDR1 as LGHDT and CDR2 as YNNKEL (reference sequence). CDR3 length: 15 residues. CDR3 residues: CASSDTGAGNQPQHF. The CDR3 DNA sequence: TGTGCCAGCAGCGACACAGGGGCTGGCAATCAGCCCCAGCATTTT.

This clonotype was detected ten times or more. The chain recombines TRBV3-1 with TRBJ2-7; possible D gene TRBD2, 6 bases. Deletions cut 4 bases from V and 0 bases from J, with 13 bases between. CDR1 and CDR2 (germline): LGHDT, YNNKEL (reference sequence). The CDR3 is 15 amino acids. The CDR3 region has the DNA TGTGCCAGCAGCCCCGTTAGCGGCTTCTCCTACGAGCAGTACTTC. Translation: CASSPVSGFSYEQYF.